These 11 T cell receptor beta chains were all obtained from the same sample, sequenced in a study of OX40 agonist ivuxolimab in advanced cancers. Assay used: immunoSEQ multiplex PCR; TCRdb lists only in-frame clones, some missing. The sample yields about 90,000 clones, approximately 90% seen once. The specimen was CD4+ or CD8+ T cells sorted from blood, collected in a trial of the OX40 agonist ivuxolimab. These TCRs come from an adult with an advanced solid tumor such as melanoma, head and neck, liver or kidney cancer.

The count of this clone is one. The CDR3 nucleotides are TGCGCCAGCAGTGTCCGGACAGGGGCCTACGAGCAGTACTTC. This translates into CASSVRTGAYEQYF. V is TRBV10-2 and J is TRBJ2-7; the match to TRBD1 covers 9 bases. Germline assignment: CDR1 WSHSY and CDR2 SAAADI. This CDR3 comprises 14 residues. J was trimmed by 2 bases and V by 4 bases; bases with no gene match: 3.

The rearrangement joins TRBV7-2 to TRBJ2-3; 10 nucleotides agree with TRBD2. Germline assignment: CDR1 SGHTA and CDR2 FQGNSA. CDR3 length: 18 amino acids. With V trimmed by 3 bases and J by 8 bases, 17 bases remained unmatched. In DNA, the CDR3 is TGTGCCAGCAGCTTTGTTTCCCGGGAGGCTAGCGGGAGAAGTACGCAGTATTTT. This gives the protein CASSFVSREASGRSTQYF.

This clone has only one observation. J is TRBJ2-3 and V is TRBV27; 9 nucleotides line up with TRBD1. This CDR3 comprises 16 residues. The trim removed 5 bases at V and 2 bases at J, leaving 8 bases unmatched. CDR1 is MNHEY and CDR2 is SMNVEV in the germline V gene (reference sequence). The CDR3 DNA reads TGTGCCAGCAGTCCTTCGGGGACAGGGTCCACAGATACGCAGTATTTT. Translation: CASSPSGTGSTDTQYF.

The chain uses TRBV4-3 and TRBJ2-1, with D possibly being TRBD1 (7 bases). The V end lost 0 bases, the J end lost 0 bases, and 12 bases lay between the germline ends. The CDR3 spans 17 residues. Germline CDR1 and CDR2: LGHNA and YSLEER. The CDR3 loop reads CASSQDNRGGSYNEQFF. In nucleotides, the CDR3 is TGCGCCAGCAGCCAAGACAACAGGGGAGGCTCCTACAATGAGCAGTTCTTC.

CDR3 in amino acids: CASSPQAGADYGYTF. The CDR3 DNA sequence: TGTGCCAGCTCACCACAGGCAGGGGCGGACTATGGCTACACCTTC. The chain couples TRBV18 to TRBJ1-2; D possibly corresponds to TRBD1 (6 bases). V was trimmed by 1 base and J by 3 bases, leaving 12 bases between them. CDR1 and CDR2 (germline): KGHSH, LQKENI. This CDR3 has 15 amino acids.

This rearrangement joins TRBV11-2 to TRBJ2-2; the D is unclear. In germline, CDR1 is SGHAT, CDR2 FQNNGV. Between the trimmed V and J ends, which lost 2 bases and 2 bases, there was a span of 6 bases. CDR3 length: 14 residues. DNA of the CDR3: TGTGCCAGCAGCTTATCGAGAAACACCGGGGAGCTGTTTTTT. Its protein product is CASSLSRNTGELFF.

The CDR3 reads CASSTYEKLFF. The DNA for the CDR3 is TGTGCCAGTAGTACCTATGAAAAACTGTTTTTT. V usage is TRBV19 and J usage is TRBJ1-4; D uncertain. CDR1 and CDR2 from the germline V gene are LNHDA and SQIVND (reference sequence). The CDR3 runs 11 residues. Trimming left V 4 bases short and J 6 bases short, with 3 bases between.

V and J are TRBV7-2 and TRBJ1-1; maybe TRBD1 (6 bases). The CDR3 length is 12 residues. V gave up 4 bases and J gave up 3 bases, with 6 bases separating them. Germline CDR1 is SGHTA and CDR2 is FQGNSA. As DNA, the CDR3 is TGTGCCAGCAGCTACAGGGACACTGAAGCTTTCTTT. Encoded protein: CASSYRDTEAFF.

The chain has TRBV5-5 and TRBJ1-1, with a tentative D call TRBD1 (6 bases). CDR1 and CDR2 from the germline V gene are SGHKS and YYEKEE (reference sequence). The CDR3 has 14 residues. V shed 1 base and J shed 4 bases, with 11 bases lying between them. In DNA, the CDR3 is TGTGCCAGCAGCTTGTTTACAGGGAGCACTGAAGCTTTCTTT. Amino acid sequence: CASSLFTGSTEAFF.

This chain links TRBV7-8 with TRBJ1-2; 7 bases are a match to TRBD1. The V and J ends lost 5 bases and 8 bases, in that order; junction bases with no gene match: 11. The CDR3 has 14 residues. Germline CDR1 and CDR2: SGHVS and FQNEAQ. CDR3 loop: CASSPRTGPYGYTF. Written as DNA, the CDR3 is TGTGCCAGCAGCCCGCGGACAGGTCCCTACGGCTACACCTTC.

The chain uses TRBV28 and TRBJ1-3, with D perhaps TRBD1 (5 bases). The CDR3 has 15 residues. Trimming shortened V by 4 bases and J by 4 bases, and 14 bases separated the two germline ends. Per the germline V gene, CDR1 is MDHEN and CDR2 is SYDVKM. DNA of the CDR3: TGTGCCAGCAGTTCAACCCCAGGGAGGGGAAACACCATATATTTT. The encoded protein is CASSSTPGRGNTIYF.